This record covers a single TCR beta chain. Its antigen is as yet unknown. This entry is derived from a study of vaccination and CD4 T cells after COVID-19. Cultured CD4+ T-cell DNA underwent Oncomine TCR Beta short-read sequencing. Using its own MiXCR run on the PCR reads, TCRdb lists one record per CDR3 protein. The sample includes some 20,000 distinct CDR3 sequences, around 33% seen only once; the top ten take around 14%. Trimming took off 5 bases at V and 10 bases at J, with 29 bases between the two ends. Per the germline V gene, CDR1 is LNHNV and CDR2 is YYDKDF (reference sequence). The CDR3 is 17 amino acids. Treatment here: approximately nine-day PBMC culture with coronavirus spike peptide pools or control peptides (ViraFEST assay). Wells contained roughly 2.2 million PBMCs each, and these were cultured with about 9.9 IU/ml IL-2 and approximately 10 ug/ml peptide pools.

The specimen sequenced was cultured CD4+ T cells from blood. This rearrangement joins TRBV15 to TRBJ1-2; D possibly corresponds to TRBD1 (6 bases). The TCR was taken from a human donor with COVID-19. The CDR3 region has the DNA TGTGCCACCAGCGCCCCCGGGACAATCAGGAGGGGCCTCGACTACACCTTC. This sequence encodes CATSAPGTIRRGLDYTF.